The present TCR beta chain was sequenced within a study of radiation and T cells in renal cell carcinoma. TCRdb's copy holds only in-frame clones and misses some; the assay was immunoSEQ multiplex PCR. The repertoire holds approximately 85,000 clones, 80% to 90% seen once, with over 5.5% in the top ten. Regarding time point: blood 4 weeks post-SBRT, at nephrectomy. The treatment: 15 Gy SBRT to primary tumor, nephrectomy 4 weeks later. Nephrectomy followed 15 Gy stereotactic body radiation by 4 weeks. The origin of this receptor is a woman in her 70s with renal cell carcinoma. Sample: blood, taken from a patient whose treatment included radiotherapy and nephrectomy.

The CDR3 DNA reads TGTGCCAGCAGCTCTGGACAGTTCTCTATTGAAGCTTTCTTT. Protein: CASSSGQFSIEAFF. The chain links TRBV6-1 to TRBJ1-1, with D possibly being TRBD1 (6 bases). Germline V gene data show CDR1 as MNHNS and CDR2 as SASEGT. CDR3 length: 14 residues. Trimming left V 6 bases short and J 7 bases short, with 18 bases between.